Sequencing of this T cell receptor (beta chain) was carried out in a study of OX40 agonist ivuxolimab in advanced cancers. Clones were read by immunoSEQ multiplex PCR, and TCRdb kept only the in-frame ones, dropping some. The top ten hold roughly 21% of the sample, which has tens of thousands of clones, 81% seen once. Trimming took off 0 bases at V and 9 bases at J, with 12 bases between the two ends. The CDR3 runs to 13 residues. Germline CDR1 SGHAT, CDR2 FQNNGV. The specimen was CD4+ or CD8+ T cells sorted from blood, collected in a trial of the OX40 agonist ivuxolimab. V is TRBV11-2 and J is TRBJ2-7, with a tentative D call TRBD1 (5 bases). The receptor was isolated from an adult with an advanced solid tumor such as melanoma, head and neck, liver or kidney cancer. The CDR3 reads CASSLDQGMTQYF. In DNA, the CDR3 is TGTGCCAGCAGCTTAGATCAGGGAATGACGCAGTACTTC.